The entry below describes one T cell receptor (beta chain). The antigen remains unidentified. This sample is part of a study of T cells after yellow fever vaccination. Regarding the study as a whole: Booster sampling recovered most clones from primary vaccination (nearly 98% CD4, 88% CD8). FACS-sorted repertoires might harbor abundant contaminating clonotypes from the bulk population. Weaker overall, the secondary response nonetheless peaked faster (day 5 versus 15).

The authors made TCR cDNA by 5'RACE template switching, adding a universal primer site and UMIs. TCRdb processed the 5' RACE reads anew with MiXCR; each CDR3 protein has one entry. The profile shows approximately 510,000 distinct CDR3 sequences, around a fifth of them singletons. The V end was cut by 5 bases, the J end by 4 bases, with 11 bases between. In germline, CDR1 is SGHAT, CDR2 FQNNGV. The CDR3 has 14 residues. J is TRBJ2-2 and V is TRBV11-2; tentatively, D is TRBD1 (6 bases). This sequence was found in a man between 18 and 29 years old who received the YFV17D yellow fever vaccine. The source was PBMCs, collected less than 25 days after the first yellow fever vaccination. The CDR3 sequence: CASSQTGFTGELFF. The CDR3 DNA is TGTGCCAGCAGCCAAACAGGGTTCACCGGGGAGCTGTTTTTT. The variable domain in full, completed from reference TRBV11-2 and TRBJ2-2, reads EAGVAQSPRYKIIEKRQSVAFWCNPISGHATLYWYQQILGQGPKLLIQFQNNGVVDDSQLPKDRFSAERLKGVDSTLKIQPAKLEDSAVYLCASSQTGFTGELFFGEGSRLTVL.